This T cell receptor beta chain came from a study of PD-L1 blockade in urothelial cancer. Templates that were synthetic TCR analogs were spiked into each PCR. Repertoires were generated with immunoSEQ multiplex PCR, while TCRdb's copy carries only in-frame clones and drops some. The sample lists under 100,000 clones, 90% occurring once. The time point: pretreatment peripheral blood. Locally advanced or metastatic urothelial carcinoma affected all patients. Notes on the study in general: Below-median blood TCR clonality before treatment forecast better survival.

A note on this clone: Its antigen is undetermined.

Germline CDR1 is MNHEY and CDR2 is SVGAGI. V gave up 6 bases and J gave up 4 bases, with 13 bases separating them. The CDR3 extends over 14 amino acids. This chain joins TRBV6-5 and TRBJ2-1; possible D gene TRBD2, 5 bases. The origin of this receptor is a man in his sixties with urothelial cancer. The source material was PBMCs, sampled around atezolizumab (anti-PD-L1) treatment. CDR3 DNA sequence: TGTGCCAGCAGCTTAACGGGGAGATACAATGAGCAGTTCTTC. This gives the protein CASSLTGRYNEQFF.